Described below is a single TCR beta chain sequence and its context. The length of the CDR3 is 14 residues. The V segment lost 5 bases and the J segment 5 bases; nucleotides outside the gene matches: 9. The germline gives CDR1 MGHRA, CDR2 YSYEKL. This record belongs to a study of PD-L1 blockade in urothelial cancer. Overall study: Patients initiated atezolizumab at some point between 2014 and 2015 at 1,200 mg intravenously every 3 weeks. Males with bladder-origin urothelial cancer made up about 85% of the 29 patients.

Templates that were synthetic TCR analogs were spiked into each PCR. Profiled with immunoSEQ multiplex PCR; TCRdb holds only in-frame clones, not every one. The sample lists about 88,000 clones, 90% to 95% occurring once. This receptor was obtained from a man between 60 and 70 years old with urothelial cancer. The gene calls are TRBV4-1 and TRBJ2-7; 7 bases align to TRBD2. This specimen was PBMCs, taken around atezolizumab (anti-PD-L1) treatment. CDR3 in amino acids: CASSLGRETDEQYF. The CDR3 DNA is TGCGCCAGCAGCTTGGGGCGGGAGACAGACGAGCAGTACTTC.